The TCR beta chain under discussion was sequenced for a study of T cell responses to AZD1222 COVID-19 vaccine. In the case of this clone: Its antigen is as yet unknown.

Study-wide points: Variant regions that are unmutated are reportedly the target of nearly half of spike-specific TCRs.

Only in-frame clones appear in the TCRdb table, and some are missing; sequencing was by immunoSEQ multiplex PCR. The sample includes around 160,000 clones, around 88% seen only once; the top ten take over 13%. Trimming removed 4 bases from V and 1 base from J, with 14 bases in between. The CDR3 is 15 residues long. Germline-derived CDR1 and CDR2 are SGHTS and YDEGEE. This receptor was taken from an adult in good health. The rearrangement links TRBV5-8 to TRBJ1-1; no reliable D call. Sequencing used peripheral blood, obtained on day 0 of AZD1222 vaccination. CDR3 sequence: CASSHWRVRNTEAFF. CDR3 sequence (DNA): TGTGCCAGCAGCCATTGGCGGGTGCGGAACACTGAAGCTTTCTTT.